This TCR beta chain was sequenced for a study of neurological immune-mediated disorders. The table lists this clonotype with many counts. TCRdb re-derived calls from the 5' RACE reads in MiXCR, one entry per CDR3 protein. The sample records about 84,000 distinct CDR3 sequences, 10% being singletons. Trimming cost V 6 bases and J 3 bases, with 16 bases left between them. The CDR3 has 14 residues. Germline-derived CDR1 and CDR2 are SGHKS and YYEKEE (reference sequence). The genes are TRBV5-5 and TRBJ2-7; D is possibly TRBD2 (7 bases). The sequenced material came from PBMCs. This clonotype originated in a man between 40 and 49 years old in good health. CDR3 sequence reads: CASTRGGSFYEQYF. CDR3 in DNA: TGTGCCAGCACCCGCGGGGGCAGCTTCTACGAGCAGTACTTC.